Each of the 10 T cell receptor beta chains below was sequenced from the same sample in a study of cytomegalovirus exposure and HLA in healthy donors. Use of 60 Vbeta and 13 Jbeta primers characterized the PCR. Profiling relied on immunoSEQ multiplex PCR, and the TCRdb table lists in-frame clones only, not all of them. This table holds 100,000 to 150,000 clones, more than 80% found once. The sample taken for sequencing was PBMCs. These receptors originate from a man in his thirties or forties in good health and CMV-seronegative.

J is TRBJ2-1 and V is TRBV4-1; 11 bases align to TRBD2. CDR1 is MGHRA and CDR2 is YSYEKL in the germline V gene. The CDR3 covers 17 residues. Trimming cost V 1 base and J 3 bases; bases outside gene matches: 5. DNA for the CDR3: TGCGCCAGCAGCCAAGCCGGGACTAGCGGTCTCTACAATGAGCAGTTCTTC. It encodes CASSQAGTSGLYNEQFF.

The rearrangement links TRBV15 to TRBJ1-3; 7 bases fit TRBD1. Germline V gives CDR1 LNHNV, CDR2 YYDKDF (reference sequence). The CDR3 is made up of 14 amino acids. The junction had 1 base not matched to a gene; V was cut back by 1 base and J by 4 bases. CDR3: CATSRGTGGNTIYF. In DNA form, the CDR3 reads TGTGCCACCAGCAGAGGGACAGGAGGAAACACCATATATTTT.

The chain is built from TRBV5-4 and TRBJ1-2, with D hard to call. Germline assignment: CDR1 SGHNT and CDR2 YYREEE (reference sequence). Deletions cut 2 bases from V and 4 bases from J, with 18 bases between. The CDR3 length is 16 residues. The CDR3 is CASSFVPPGGSYGYTF. CDR3 coding DNA: TGTGCCAGCAGCTTCGTGCCACCTGGCGGCAGCTATGGCTACACCTTC.

The V gene is TRBV27, the J gene TRBJ1-5, with 7 nucleotides matching TRBD1. Germline V gives CDR1 MNHEY, CDR2 SMNVEV (reference sequence). The J segment lost 6 bases and the V segment lost 1 base, leaving 6 bases of the junction unmatched. The CDR3 has 15 residues. Written as DNA, the CDR3 is TGTGCCAGCAGTTTATGGGCAGGGGGTTCTCAGCCCCAGCATTTT. Residues: CASSLWAGGSQPQHF.

V is TRBV6-5 and J is TRBJ2-7; TRBD1 agrees at 8 bases. The CDR3 length is 14 residues. The ends lost 5 bases at V and 2 bases at J; junction bases unmatched: 5. The germline gives CDR1 MNHEY, CDR2 SVGAGI. The CDR3 spells CASSGLQGAYEQYF. The CDR3 DNA reads as TGTGCCAGCAGTGGTTTACAGGGGGCCTACGAGCAGTACTTC.

This clone occurred a few times. CDR3 region: CASSSPGTGLNTEAFF. CDR3 DNA: TGTGCCAGCAGTTCCCCCGGGACAGGACTGAACACTGAAGCTTTCTTT. V usage is TRBV27 and J usage is TRBJ1-1; 8 bases map to TRBD1. The CDR3 runs to 16 residues. After removal of 4 bases from V and 0 bases from J, the junction contained 7 bases not matched to a gene. From germline, CDR1 is MNHEY and CDR2 SMNVEV (reference sequence).

In this sample, this clone turned up once. The chain combines TRBV4-1 with TRBJ2-5; maybe TRBD1 (6 bases). CDR1 is MGHRA, CDR2 YSYEKL, per germline. The CDR3 is 17 residues long. Trimming took 0 bases from V and 2 from J, leaving 16 bases between them. CDR3 region: CASSQDYFTGRQETQYF. Here the CDR3 DNA reads TGCGCCAGCAGCCAAGATTACTTCACAGGGCGGCAAGAGACCCAGTACTTC.

The chain combines TRBV30 with TRBJ1-1; possible D gene TRBD1, 5 bases. Germline CDR1 GTSNPN, CDR2 SVGIG (reference sequence). CDR3 length: 14 residues. With 0 bases removed from V and 1 base from J, the gap between germline ends came to 9 bases. CDR3 sequence reads: CAWSVGVQNTEAFF. The CDR3 DNA sequence: TGTGCCTGGAGTGTAGGGGTACAGAACACTGAAGCTTTCTTT.

This sequence joins TRBV11-3 and TRBJ2-1; possibly TRBD2 for D (6 bases). The CDR3 loop spans 18 amino acids. Germline V gene sequence: CDR1 SGHNT, CDR2 YENEEA. The V end lost 0 bases, the J end lost 2 bases, and 17 bases lay between the germline ends. CDR3 region: CASSLDGEISGAYNEQFF. The CDR3 DNA reads as TGTGCCAGCAGCTTAGATGGCGAGATTAGCGGAGCCTACAATGAGCAGTTCTTC.

This clone was picked up a small number of times. The rearrangement uses TRBV19 and TRBJ1-1; 10 bases are shared with TRBD1. The germline gives CDR1 LNHDA, CDR2 SQIVND (reference sequence). Trimming cost V 4 bases and J 4 bases; bases outside gene matches: 6. The CDR3 is made up of 15 amino acids. In DNA, the CDR3 is TGTGCCAGTAGTACGACAGGGGGCGCCGGCACTGAAGCTTTCTTT. Its protein product is CASSTTGGAGTEAFF.